This T cell receptor (beta chain) was identified in a study of CD8+ T cells in alopecia areata. Extracted RNA was reverse transcribed, and the resulting cDNA served as sequencing template. Sequencing was performed with immunoSEQ multiplex PCR; in TCRdb, only in-frame clones are kept and a portion is missing. The sample shows 170,000 or so clones, roughly 64% of them seen only once. As to treatment: oral pan-JAK inhibitor, 5-10 mg twice daily. CDR1 and CDR2 from the germline V gene are SGDLS and YYNGEE. The J segment lost 4 bases and the V segment lost 2 bases, leaving 6 bases of the junction unmatched. This CDR3 region has 16 residues.

The V call is TRBV9, the J call TRBJ1-1; TRBD1 aligns across 12 bases. The receptor comes from a human donor with alopecia areata. The sample here was CD8+ T cells sorted from blood, taken at week 24, from a patient treated with tofacitinib. For the CDR3, the DNA is TGTGCCAGCAGCGTCCCGGGACAGGGGGCCGGCACTGAAGCTTTCTTT. It yields the protein CASSVPGQGAGTEAFF.